This T cell receptor (beta chain) was found in a study of regulatory T cells in long-lasting Graves disease. This clonotype was seen repeatedly, ten times or more. According to the study, TCR beta libraries were built with iRepertoire HTBI primers and CDR3-region Arm-PCR. Each CDR3 protein is one row after TCRdb ran MiXCR on the multiplex PCR reads. The sample holds 700,000 or so distinct CDR3 sequences; around 30% are singletons and the top ten take about 40%. The time point was: persistent/refractory GD, antithyroid drugs over 5 years with positive TRAb. PBMC-extracted RNA yielded the TCR library. Trimming left V 3 bases short and J 2 bases short, with 13 bases between. Germline CDR1 SNHLY, CDR2 FYNNEI. The CDR3 has 15 residues.

The chain combines TRBV2 with TRBJ2-5; D is possibly TRBD1 or TRBD2 (5 bases each). The source was peripheral blood mononuclear cells (PBMCs), collected when the disease was refractory, from a patient treated with antithyroid drugs. This receptor was identified in a female donor with Graves disease. The CDR3 DNA is TGTGCCAGCAGTGACGCGGGCAGGGAACAAGAGACCCAGTACTTC. It codes for CASSDAGREQETQYF.